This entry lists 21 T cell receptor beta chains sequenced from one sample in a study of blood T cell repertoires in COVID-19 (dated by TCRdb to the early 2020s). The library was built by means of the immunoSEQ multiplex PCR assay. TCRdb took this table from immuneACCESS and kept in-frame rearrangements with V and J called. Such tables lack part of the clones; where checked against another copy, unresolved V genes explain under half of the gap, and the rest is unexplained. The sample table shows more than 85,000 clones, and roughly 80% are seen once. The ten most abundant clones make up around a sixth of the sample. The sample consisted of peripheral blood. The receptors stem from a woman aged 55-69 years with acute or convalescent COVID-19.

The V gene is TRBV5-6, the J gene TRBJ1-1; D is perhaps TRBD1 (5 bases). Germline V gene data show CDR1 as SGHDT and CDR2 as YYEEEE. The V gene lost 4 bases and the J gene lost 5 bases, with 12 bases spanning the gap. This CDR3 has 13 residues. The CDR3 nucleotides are TGTGCCAGCAGCACCGGGGGTATGACTGAAGCTTTCTTT. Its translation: CASSTGGMTEAFF. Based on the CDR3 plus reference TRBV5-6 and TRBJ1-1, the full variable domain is DAGVTQSPTHLIKTRGQQVTLRCSPKSGHDTVSWYQQALGQGPQFIFQYYEEEERQRGNFPDRFSGHQFPNYSSELNVNALLLGDSALYLCASSTGGMTEAFFGQGTRLTVV.

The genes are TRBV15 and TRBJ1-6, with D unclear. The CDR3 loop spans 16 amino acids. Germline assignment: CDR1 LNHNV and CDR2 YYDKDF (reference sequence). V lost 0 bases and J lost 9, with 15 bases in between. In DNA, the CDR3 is TGTGCCACCAGCAGAGATTGGCGGTCCTCGGGTTCACCCCTCCACTTT. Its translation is CATSRDWRSSGSPLHF.

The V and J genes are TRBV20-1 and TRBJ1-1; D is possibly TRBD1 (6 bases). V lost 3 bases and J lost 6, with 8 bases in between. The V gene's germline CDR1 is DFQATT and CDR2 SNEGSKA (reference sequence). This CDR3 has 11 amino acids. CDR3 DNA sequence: TGCAGTGCTAGCGCAGGGGCTGAAGCTTTCTTT. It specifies CSASAGAEAFF.

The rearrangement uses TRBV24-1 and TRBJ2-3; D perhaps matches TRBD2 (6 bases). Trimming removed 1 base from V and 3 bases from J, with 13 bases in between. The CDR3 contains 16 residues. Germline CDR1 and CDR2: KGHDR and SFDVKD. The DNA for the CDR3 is TGTGCCACCAGTGATTTTGCCTCCCGGGGGACAGATACGCAGTATTTT. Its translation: CATSDFASRGTDTQYF.

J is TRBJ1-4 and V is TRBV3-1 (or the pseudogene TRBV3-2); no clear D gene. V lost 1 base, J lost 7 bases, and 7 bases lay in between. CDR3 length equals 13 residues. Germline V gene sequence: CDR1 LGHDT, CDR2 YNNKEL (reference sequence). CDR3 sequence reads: CASSQVASEKLFF. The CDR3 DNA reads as TGTGCCAGCAGCCAAGTGGCATCTGAAAAACTGTTTTTT.

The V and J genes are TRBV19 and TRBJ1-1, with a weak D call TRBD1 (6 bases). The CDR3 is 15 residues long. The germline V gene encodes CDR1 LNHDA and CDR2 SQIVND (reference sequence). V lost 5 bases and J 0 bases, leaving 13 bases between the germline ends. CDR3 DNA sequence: TGTGCCAGTAGTTGGCAGGGGTCTATGAACACTGAAGCTTTCTTT. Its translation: CASSWQGSMNTEAFF.

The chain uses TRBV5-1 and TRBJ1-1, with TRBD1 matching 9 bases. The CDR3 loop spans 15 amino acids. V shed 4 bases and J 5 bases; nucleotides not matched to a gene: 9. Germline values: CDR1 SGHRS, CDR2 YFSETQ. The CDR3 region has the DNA TGCGCCAGCAGCGCCAGACAGGGGGTAGGGACTGAAGCTTTCTTT. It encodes CASSARQGVGTEAFF.

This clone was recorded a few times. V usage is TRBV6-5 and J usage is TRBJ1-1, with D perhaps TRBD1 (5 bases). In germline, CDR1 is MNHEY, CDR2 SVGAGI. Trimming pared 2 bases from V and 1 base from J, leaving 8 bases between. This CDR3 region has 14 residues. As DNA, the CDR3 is TGTGCCAGCAGTTACCGACAGCGGAACACTGAAGCTTTCTTT. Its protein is CASSYRQRNTEAFF.

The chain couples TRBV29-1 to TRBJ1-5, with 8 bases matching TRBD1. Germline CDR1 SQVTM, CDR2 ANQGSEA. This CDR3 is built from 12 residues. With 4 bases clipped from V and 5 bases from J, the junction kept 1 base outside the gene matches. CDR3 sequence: CSVAQGDQPQHF. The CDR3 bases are TGCAGCGTTGCACAGGGGGATCAGCCCCAGCATTTT.

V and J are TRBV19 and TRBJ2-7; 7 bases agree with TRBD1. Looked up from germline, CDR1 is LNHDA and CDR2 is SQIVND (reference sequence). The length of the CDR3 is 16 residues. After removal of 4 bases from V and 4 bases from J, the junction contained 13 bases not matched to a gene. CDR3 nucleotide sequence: TGTGCCAGTAGTAACTACCCCTCGGCAGGGGGTTACGAGCAGTACTTC. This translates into CASSNYPSAGGYEQYF.

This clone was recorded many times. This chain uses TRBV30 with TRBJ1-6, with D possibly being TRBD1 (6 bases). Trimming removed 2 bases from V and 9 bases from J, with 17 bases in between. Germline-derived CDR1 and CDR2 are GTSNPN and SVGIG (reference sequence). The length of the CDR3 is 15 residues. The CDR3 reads CAWSTGIPTGSPLHF. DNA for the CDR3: TGTGCCTGGAGTACAGGGATACCTACGGGTTCACCCCTCCACTTT.

The CDR3 reads CASRPEVYGYTF. Written as DNA, the CDR3 is TGTGCCAGCAGACCGGAGGTCTATGGCTACACCTTC. The chain joins TRBV28 to TRBJ1-2; unclear D gene. Trimming shortened V by 6 bases and J by 4 bases, and 9 bases separated the two germline ends. CDR3 size: 12 residues. Germline V gives CDR1 MDHEN, CDR2 SYDVKM.

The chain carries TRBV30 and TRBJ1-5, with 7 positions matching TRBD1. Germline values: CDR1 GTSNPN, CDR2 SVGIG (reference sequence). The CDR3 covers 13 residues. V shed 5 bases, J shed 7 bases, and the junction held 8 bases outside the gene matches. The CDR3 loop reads CAWAPGGDQPQHF. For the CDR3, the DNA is TGTGCCTGGGCACCAGGGGGAGACCAGCCCCAGCATTTT.

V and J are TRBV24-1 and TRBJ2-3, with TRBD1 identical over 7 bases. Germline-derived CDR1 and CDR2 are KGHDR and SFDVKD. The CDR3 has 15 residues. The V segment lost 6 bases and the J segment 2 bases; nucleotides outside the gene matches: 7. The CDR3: CATSKTGSSTDTQYF. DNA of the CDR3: TGTGCCACCAGTAAGACAGGGTCTTCCACAGATACGCAGTATTTT.

The CDR3 protein is CASSDRGSSTDTQYF. DNA for the CDR3: TGTGCCAGCAGTGACCGCGGGTCTAGCACAGATACGCAGTATTTT. The chain recombines TRBV28 with TRBJ2-3; tentatively, D is TRBD2 (5 bases). The CDR3 spans 15 residues. Trimming took off 5 bases at V and 0 bases at J, with 12 bases between the two ends. CDR1 is MDHEN and CDR2 is SYDVKM in the germline V gene.

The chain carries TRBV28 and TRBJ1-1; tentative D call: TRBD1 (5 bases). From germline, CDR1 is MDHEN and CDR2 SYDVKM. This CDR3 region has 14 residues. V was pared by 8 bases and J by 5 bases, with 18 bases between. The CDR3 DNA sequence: TGTGCCAGCGGTCTTAAAGGGGCACTTACTGAAGCTTTCTTT. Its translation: CASGLKGALTEAFF. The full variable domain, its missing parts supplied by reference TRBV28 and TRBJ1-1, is DVKVTQSSRYLVKRTGEKVFLECVQDMDHENMFWYRQDPGLGLRLIYFSYDVKMKEKGDIPEGYSVSREKKERFSLILESASTNQTSMYLCASGLKGALTEAFFGQGTRLTVV.

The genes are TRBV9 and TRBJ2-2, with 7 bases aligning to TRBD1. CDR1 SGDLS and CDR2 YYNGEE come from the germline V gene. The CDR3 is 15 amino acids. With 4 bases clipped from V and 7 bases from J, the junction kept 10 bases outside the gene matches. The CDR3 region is CASSTQRGHHGELFF. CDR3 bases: TGTGCCAGCAGCACCCAGAGGGGGCATCACGGGGAGCTGTTTTTT.

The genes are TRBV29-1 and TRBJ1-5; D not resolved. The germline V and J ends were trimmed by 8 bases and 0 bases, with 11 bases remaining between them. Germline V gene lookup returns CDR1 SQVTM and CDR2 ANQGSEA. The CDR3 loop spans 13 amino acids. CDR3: CSYAENSNQPQHF. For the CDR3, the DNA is TGCAGCTACGCGGAAAATAGCAATCAGCCCCAGCATTTT.

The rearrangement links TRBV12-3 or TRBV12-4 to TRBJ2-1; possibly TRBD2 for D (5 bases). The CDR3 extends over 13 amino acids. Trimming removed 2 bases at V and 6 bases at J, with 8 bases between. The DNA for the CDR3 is TGTGCCAGCAGTTTAAGCGGTCCCAATGAGCAGTTCTTC. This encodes CASSLSGPNEQFF.

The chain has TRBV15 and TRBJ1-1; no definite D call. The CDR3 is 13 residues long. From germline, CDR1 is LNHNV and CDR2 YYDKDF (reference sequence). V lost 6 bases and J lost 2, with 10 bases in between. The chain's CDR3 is CATSTPGNTEAFF. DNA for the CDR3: TGTGCCACCAGTACTCCGGGAAACACTGAAGCTTTCTTT.

The CDR3, as DNA: TGTGCCTGGAGTGTACAAAGTTCAGAGACCCAGTACTTC. Translated: CAWSVQSSETQYF. V is TRBV30 and J is TRBJ2-5; D gene ambiguous. Deletions cut 0 bases from V and 4 bases from J, with 9 bases between. The CDR3 has 13 amino acids. The germline V gene has CDR1 GTSNPN and CDR2 SVGIG (reference sequence).